These T cell receptor beta chains were read from a single sample in a study of T cells in localized non-small cell lung cancer. TCRdb's table, derived via immunoSEQ multiplex PCR, lists solely in-frame clones and lacks some. In the table there are about 9,800 clones, around two fifths of which are singletons. Sequencing was performed on lymph node tissue, taken before any cancer treatment. All receptors come from a woman aged 40-75 years with stage I lung adenocarcinoma. Each CDR3 is given with its conserved first and last residue. D genes are given only for firm matches. Clone size is not always given. Where it is, it says once, few, many or a class for expanded clones.

j_call v_call clone_size d_call cdr3_nt cdr3_aa
TRBJ1-5 TRBV6-8 few . TGTGCCAGCAGTTACTCGACTGGGCCGGATCAGCCCCAGCATTTT CASSYSTGPDQPQHF
TRBJ2-3 TRBV15 . TRBD1 TGTGCCACCAGCCTGAGGACAGGGGTTGTCGTAGATACGCAGTATTTT CATSLRTGVVVDTQYF
TRBJ1-2 TRBV18 few . TGTGCCAGCTCACCACCTTTGGTCGGTAATGGCTACACCTTC CASSPPLVGNGYTF
TRBJ2-7 TRBV11-3 . TRBD2 TGTGCCAGCAGCTTAGTGGGTGGACTAGCCTACGAGCAGTACTTC CASSLVGGLAYEQYF
TRBJ2-7 TRBV5-1 few TRBD1 TGCGCCAGCAGCGAACAGGGGACGACCTACGAGCAGTACTTC CASSEQGTTYEQYF
TRBJ2-1 TRBV6-4 . . TGTGCCAGCAGTTACTCAGTGGGCAGGGCTAGCTCCTACAATGAGCAGTTCTTC CASSYSVGRASSYNEQFF
TRBJ1-5 TRBV19 . . TGTGCCAGTAGCGAAGGTATTCAGCCCCAGCATTTT CASSEGIQPQHF
TRBJ2-5 TRBV29-1 few . TGCAGCGTTGTTGGCGGCGGGGCTTCAGAGACCCAGTACTTC CSVVGGGASETQYF
TRBJ1-2 TRBV19 . TRBD1 TGTGCCAGTAGCCCCGGGACAGGGATAACTTCCTATGGCTACACCTTC CASSPGTGITSYGYTF
TRBJ1-3 TRBV30 . . TGTGCCTGGAGTGTAGCAGCCCGCTCTGGAAACACCATATATTTT CAWSVAARSGNTIYF
TRBJ2-1 TRBV10-3 few . TGTGCCATCACCCCAAGAGACTCGAGCTCCTACAATGAGCAGTTCTTC CAITPRDSSSYNEQFF
TRBJ1-3 TRBV27 few TRBD1 TGTGCCAGCAGTCCCTCCCGGGGACAGGGGGCAGGAAACACCATATATTTT CASSPSRGQGAGNTIYF
TRBJ1-4 TRBV10-2 . . TGCGCCAGCAGTGAGAGCGGGCTTAATGAAAAACTGTTTTTT CASSESGLNEKLFF
TRBJ1-4 TRBV11-3 . . TGTGCCAGCAGCCCTGACACGGGTAATGAAAAACTGTTTTTT CASSPDTGNEKLFF
TRBJ2-7 TRBV6-8 few . TGTGCCAGCAGTTACTCGACGGCAGTGGCGGATTATGAGCAGTACTTC CASSYSTAVADYEQYF
TRBJ2-3 TRBV28 once TRBD2 TGTGCCAGCCAAAAACCTAGCGGGCCTGGGGGAGATACGCAGTATTTT CASQKPSGPGGDTQYF
TRBJ2-2 TRBV6-8 . TRBD2 TGTGCCAGCAGCGGTATCTTTGGGGGGGGCACCGGGGAGCTGTTTTTT CASSGIFGGGTGELFF
TRBJ1-2 TRBV6-8 few . TGTGCCAGCAGTTACTCGGCAGGTTTCGACTATGGCTACACCTTC CASSYSAGFDYGYTF
TRBJ2-3 TRBV6-7 . . TGTGCCACCTACAGGGTAGGCACAGATACGCAGTATTTT CATYRVGTDTQYF
TRBJ1-5 TRBV6-7 few . TGTGCCAGCAGTCTCCGGGGGGGCGCAGGCAATCAGCCCCAGCATTTT CASSLRGGAGNQPQHF
TRBJ1-1 TRBV29-1 . TRBD1 TGCAGCGCTTCAACAGGGGGGCAGCTGAACACTGAAGCTTTCTTT CSASTGGQLNTEAFF
TRBJ2-3 TRBV19 once . TGTGCCAGTAGCGGGCCAACGCGGAGAGATACGCAGTATTTT CASSGPTRRDTQYF
TRBJ2-5 TRBV11-3 few . TGTGCCAGCAGCCATCTCGGTCCATCTAGCTTTAGAGAGACCCAGTACTTC CASSHLGPSSFRETQYF
TRBJ1-1 TRBV30 few . TGTGCCTGGAGTGTTCCGGGGATGACTGAAGCTTTCTTT CAWSVPGMTEAFF
TRBJ1-2 TRBV1 . . TGCGCCAGCAGCCACGAAGCGAAGGAGGGGGCTCAGTATGGCTACACCTTC CASSHEAKEGAQYGYTF
TRBJ1-5 TRBV9 . . TGTGCCAGCAGTGGGTCGGGTCAGCCCCAGCATTTT CASSGSGQPQHF
TRBJ2-3 TRBV6-8 medium-sized . TGTGCCAGCAGTGACTCGCAGAGCACAGATACGCAGTATTTT CASSDSQSTDTQYF
TRBJ2-7 TRBV19 . TRBD1 TGTGCCAGTTCGGGACAGGTCGGAACCTACGAGCAGTACTTC CASSGQVGTYEQYF
TRBJ2-7 TRBV28 . TRBD2 TGTGCCAGCACCTTCGGGGGAGGGTCGCGGGAGCAGTACTTC CASTFGGGSREQYF
TRBJ1-1 TRBV11-3 medium-sized . TGTGCCAGCAGAGTATTTCCGGCACTGAACACTGAAGCTTTCTTT CASRVFPALNTEAFF
TRBJ2-5 TRBV9 few TRBD2 TGTGCCAGCAGTGACTGGACTAGCCGAGAGACCCAGTACTTC CASSDWTSRETQYF
TRBJ2-3 TRBV30 . . TGTGCCTCCTCTGGGGATGGTGGTACAGATACGCAGTATTTT CASSGDGGTDTQYF
TRBJ1-1 TRBV11-3 few TRBD1 TGTGCCAGCAGCTTAGGCCACGGGACAGGGGAGACTGAAGCTTTCTTT CASSLGHGTGETEAFF
TRBJ2-4 TRBV30 . TRBD1 TGTGCCTGGAGGGGCAGGGGGGCCAAAAACATTCAGTACTTC CAWRGRGAKNIQYF
TRBJ1-5 TRBV11-3 . . TGTGCCAGCAGCTTAGGGCACAGAACAATTAGCAATCAGCCCCAGCATTTT CASSLGHRTISNQPQHF
TRBJ1-4 TRBV11-3 . TRBD1 TGTGCCAGCAGCTTGTGGACAGGGGTTAGGGAAAAACTGTTTTTT CASSLWTGVREKLFF
TRBJ1-3 TRBV15 . . TGTGCCACCAGCAGAGACCGCTCTGGAAACACCATATATTTT CATSRDRSGNTIYF
TRBJ2-3 TRBV10-2 . TRBD2 TGCGCCAGCAGTGCCTTAGCGGGGCCTAGCACAGATACGCAGTATTTT CASSALAGPSTDTQYF
TRBJ1-1 TRBV6-8 . . TGTGCCAGCAGTTACGGTCCTGAGCGTCCAATGAACACTGAAGCTTTCTTT CASSYGPERPMNTEAFF
TRBJ1-1 TRBV19 . . TGTGCCAGTGAAGGGCTAAACACTGAAGCTTTCTTT CASEGLNTEAFF
TRBJ2-3 TRBV5-1 . . TGCGCCAGCAGCCTCCAAGGACTGCTCACAGATACGCAGTATTTT CASSLQGLLTDTQYF
TRBJ1-2 TRBV6-8 . . TGTGCCATCAGTGGGGACTGGCTTAACTATGGCTACACCTTC CAISGDWLNYGYTF
TRBJ1-6 TRBV9 . . TGTGCCAGCAGTGGTGGGGTCGGGGACGTGGACAATTCACCCCTTCACTTT CASSGGVGDVDNSPLHF
TRBJ2-3 TRBV29-1 . . TGCAGCGGGATGACAGCCAGCACAGATACGCAGTATTTT CSGMTASTDTQYF
TRBJ1-2 TRBV30 few TRBD1 TGTGCCTGGAGAACAGGGGCACATGGCTACACCTTC CAWRTGAHGYTF
TRBJ1-5 TRBV6-8 few . TGTGCCAGCAGTTATTCGACTGCAGGCAATCAGCCCCAGCATTTT CASSYSTAGNQPQHF
TRBJ2-7 TRBV11-3 few . TGTGCCAGCAGCTTTCGACTCGGCAGGTCAAGCGCCGAGCAGTACTTC CASSFRLGRSSAEQYF
TRBJ2-1 TRBV12-5 . . TGTGCTAGTGGTCCCTCCGAGGGGTCAGCCTACAATAAGCAGTTCTTC CASGPSEGSAYNKQFF
TRBJ2-3 TRBV11-3 few . TGTGCCAGCAGCTTGAGGGGGACCACAGATACGCAGTATTTT CASSLRGTTDTQYF
TRBJ2-2 TRBV28 . TRBD2 TGTGCCAGCAGTTTAGTTGCGGGGGGACTCCCCGGGGAGCTGTTTTTT CASSLVAGGLPGELFF
TRBJ2-1 TRBV10-3 few . TGTGCCATCAGTGAGTCGGGGACGGATGAGCAGTTCTTC CAISESGTDEQFF
TRBJ1-2 TRBV19 once TRBD1 TGTGCCAGTAGTTTGCGGACAGGGGGATTTGGCTACACCTTC CASSLRTGGFGYTF
TRBJ1-3 TRBV9 . TRBD1 TGTGCCAGCAGCCTTACAGGGGGTGGAAACACCATATATTTT CASSLTGGGNTIYF
TRBJ2-6 TRBV30 . TRBD1 TGTGCCTGGAGTGTCGTGGGGGAGACAGGGGACTCTGGGGCCAACGTCCTGACTTTC CAWSVVGETGDSGANVLTF
TRBJ1-6 TRBV11-3 . TRBD1 TGTGCCAGCAGCTCTGTGAGGACAGGGGAATCACCCCTCCACTTT CASSSVRTGESPLHF
TRBJ1-2 TRBV15 . . TGTGCCACCAGCGAAGGATCAGGGTTTAGCTATGGCTACACCTTC CATSEGSGFSYGYTF
TRBJ2-4 TRBV10-2 . . TGCGCCAGCAGTGAGGGGGTCGGACAGAGAGACATTCAGTATTTC CASSEGVGQRDIQYF
TRBJ1-3 TRBV30 . . TGTGCCTGGAGTATTGGACAGTCGGACACCATATATTTT CAWSIGQSDTIYF
TRBJ2-1 TRBV29-1 . . TGCAGCGTTGTCCAGCGTTCCTACAATGAGCAGTTCTTC CSVVQRSYNEQFF